The source of this T cell receptor (beta chain) is a study of CD8+ T cells in alopecia areata. Across the whole study: Those patients who were treated received oral tofacitinib, which was given at 5 to 10 mg twice daily for moderate-to-severe alopecia areata. The authors scored treated patients' severity by affected scalp percentage. The duration of tofacitinib was 6 to 18 months, with 6 months off drug afterward.

The treatment here: oral pan-JAK inhibitor, 5-10 mg twice daily. Extracted RNA was reverse transcribed, and the resulting cDNA served as sequencing template. Libraries were prepared by immunoSEQ multiplex PCR; TCRdb keeps only in-frame clonotypes and omits some of them. Of 200,000 or so clones listed, 35% to 40% are singletons. Germline lookup yields CDR1 SQVTM and CDR2 ANQGSEA. This CDR3 comprises 12 residues. V lost 1 base to trimming and J lost 2 bases, with 6 bases between them. The sample consisted of CD4+ T cells sorted from blood, taken between weeks 30 and 35, from a patient treated with tofacitinib. This TCR was recovered from a human donor with alopecia areata. The chain employs TRBV29-1 and TRBJ2-7; no clear D. In nucleotides, the CDR3 is TGCAGCGTTGAAGGCCAGACCTACGAGCAGTACTTC. It is translated as CSVEGQTYEQYF.